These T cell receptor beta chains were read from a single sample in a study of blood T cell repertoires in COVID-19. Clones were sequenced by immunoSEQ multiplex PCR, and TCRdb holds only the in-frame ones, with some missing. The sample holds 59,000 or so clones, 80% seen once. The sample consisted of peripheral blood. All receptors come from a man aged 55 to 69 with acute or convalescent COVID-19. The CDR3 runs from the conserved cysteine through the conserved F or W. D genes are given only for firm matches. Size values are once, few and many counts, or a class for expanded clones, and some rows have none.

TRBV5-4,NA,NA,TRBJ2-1,CASSPTPIRVNNEQFF,TGTGCCAGCAGCCCAACCCCGATCCGAGTAAACAATGAGCAGTTCTTC
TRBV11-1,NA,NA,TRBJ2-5,CASTPRETGRTQYF,TGTGCCAGCACCCCCAGGGAAACAGGGAGGACCCAGTACTTC
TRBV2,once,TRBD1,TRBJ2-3,CASREGTGTDTQYF,TGTGCCAGCAGGGAGGGGACAGGGACGGATACGCAGTATTTT
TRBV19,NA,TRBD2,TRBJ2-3,CASSKGTSGPVTDTQYF,TGTGCCAGTAGTAAAGGGACTAGCGGGCCTGTCACAGATACGCAGTATTTT
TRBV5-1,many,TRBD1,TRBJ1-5,CASSLVPGQVNQPQHF,TGCGCCAGCAGCTTGGTACCGGGACAGGTCAACCAGCCCCAGCATTTT
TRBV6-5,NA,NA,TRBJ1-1,CASTGTPNTEAFF,TGTGCCAGCACCGGGACTCCAAACACTGAAGCTTTCTTT
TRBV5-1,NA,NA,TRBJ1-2,CASGPLGTPNYGYTF,TGCGCCAGCGGGCCTTTAGGGACACCTAACTATGGCTACACCTTC
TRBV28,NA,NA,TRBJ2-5,CASSAEGGRETQYF,TGTGCCAGCAGTGCCGAAGGTGGCAGGGAGACCCAGTACTTC
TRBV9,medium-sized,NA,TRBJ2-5,CASSSRSGETQYF,TGTGCCAGCAGCTCCCGTTCGGGGGAGACCCAGTACTTC
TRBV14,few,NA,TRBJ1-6,CASSPLWSSYNSPLHF,TGTGCCAGCAGCCCTCTCTGGAGCTCCTATAATTCACCCCTCCACTTT
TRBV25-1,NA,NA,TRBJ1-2,CASMGRLGTFFTF,TGTGCCAGCATGGGGCGTCTCGGGACATTCTTCACCTTC
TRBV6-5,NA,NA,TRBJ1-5,CASRPTGTRAQHF,TGTGCCAGCAGGCCGACGGGTACCCGGGCCCAGCATTTT
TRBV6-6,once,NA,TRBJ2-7,CASSGTGAGYEQYF,TGTGCCAGCAGTGGTACAGGTGCCGGCTACGAGCAGTACTTC
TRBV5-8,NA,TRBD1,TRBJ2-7,CASSSRQGAYEQYF,TGTGCCAGCAGCTCACGACAGGGGGCTTACGAGCAGTACTTC
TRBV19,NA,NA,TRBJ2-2,CASSIGGTGELFF,TGTGCCAGTAGTATCGGGGGCACCGGGGAGCTGTTTTTT
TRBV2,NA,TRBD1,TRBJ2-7,CASRAWGTGPYEQYF,TGTGCCAGCAGGGCGTGGGGGACAGGACCCTACGAGCAGTACTTC
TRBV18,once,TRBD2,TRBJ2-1,CASSPPVSGGRNEQFF,TGTGCCAGCTCACCACCGGTTAGCGGGGGCCGCAATGAGCAGTTCTTC
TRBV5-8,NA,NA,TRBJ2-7,CASSLGQNLYEQYF,TGTGCCAGCAGCTTGGGGCAGAATCTTTACGAGCAGTACTTC